The 10 T cell receptor beta chains below all came from one sample that was sequenced in a study of blood T cell repertoires in COVID-19. Sequencing was performed with immunoSEQ multiplex PCR; in TCRdb, only in-frame clones are kept and a portion is missing. The table lists more than 50,000 clones, more than 80% of them singletons. Sequencing input: peripheral blood. All receptors derive from a human donor with active COVID-19. The donor label of this sample is uncertain.

The V call is TRBV6-1, the J call TRBJ2-7; TRBD1 might be the D (5 bases). There are 14 residues in the CDR3. Germline V lookup: CDR1 MNHNS, CDR2 SASEGT. V lost 0 bases, J lost 3 bases, and 9 bases lay in between. CDR3 sequence (DNA): TGTGCCAGCAGTGAAGCTCAGGGCCTCTACGAGCAGTACGTC. This translates into CASSEAQGLYEQYV.

The V and J genes are TRBV5-4 and TRBJ1-1; D might be TRBD1 (5 bases). The V gene's germline CDR1 is SGHNT and CDR2 YYREEE (reference sequence). This CDR3 has 14 residues. Deletions cut 5 bases from V and 6 bases from J, with 17 bases between. This chain's CDR3 is CASSRDRGGAEAFF. CDR3 bases: TGTGCCAGCAGTAGGGATCGGGGAGGGGCTGAAGCTTTCTTT.

The CDR3 sequence: CASSLARVGETQYF. DNA for the CDR3: TGTGCCAGCAGCTTGGCTCGGGTCGGGGAGACCCAGTACTTC. The chain joins TRBV5-4 to TRBJ2-5; D remains unclear. V lost 0 bases and J 5 bases, leaving 11 bases between the germline ends. CDR3 size: 14 residues. Germline lookup yields CDR1 SGHNT and CDR2 YYREEE (reference sequence).

J is TRBJ1-2 and V is TRBV28, with 10 nucleotides matching TRBD1. The CDR3 runs to 14 residues. The germline gives CDR1 MDHEN, CDR2 SYDVKM. Trimming cost V 6 bases and J 7 bases; bases outside gene matches: 8. The CDR3, as DNA: TGTGCCAGCAGCCAACTAGACAGGGGGCTTGGCTACACCTTC. Amino acid sequence: CASSQLDRGLGYTF.

CDR3 region: CASSQGRGELFF. For the CDR3, the DNA is TGTGCCAGCAGTCAGGGTCGAGGGGAGCTGTTTTTT. The gene calls are TRBV27 and TRBJ2-2; TRBD1 might be the D (5 bases). Germline CDR1 and CDR2: MNHEY and SMNVEV (reference sequence). This CDR3 has 12 amino acids. Trimming took 5 bases from V and 8 from J, leaving 9 bases between them.

This sequence joins TRBV28 and TRBJ2-2; D is ambiguous. Germline V lookup: CDR1 MDHEN, CDR2 SYDVKM. V lost 6 bases and J lost 2, with 10 bases in between. The CDR3 length is 14 residues. The CDR3 region is CASRSGSNTGELFF. The CDR3 nucleotides are TGTGCCAGCAGGTCCGGGTCCAACACCGGGGAGCTGTTTTTT.

The chain's CDR3 is CASSFTSLGDEQYF. For the CDR3, the DNA is TGTGCCAGCAGTTTTACCTCACTAGGTGACGAGCAGTACTTC. The rearrangement joins TRBV27 to TRBJ2-7, with a tentative D call TRBD2 (5 bases). V was shortened by 3 bases and J by 5 bases, with 14 bases between the two germline ends. The CDR3 has 14 residues. From germline, CDR1 is MNHEY and CDR2 SMNVEV (reference sequence).

The chain carries TRBV2 and TRBJ2-1; no clear D gene. V lost 7 bases to trimming and J lost 4 bases, with 5 bases between them. The CDR3 contains 11 residues. The germline V gene encodes CDR1 SNHLY and CDR2 FYNNEI. The CDR3 nucleotides read TGTGCCAGCACCTTTTACAATGAGCAGTTCTTC. This codes for CASTFYNEQFF.

The chain has TRBV19 and TRBJ2-1; D perhaps matches TRBD1 (6 bases). The CDR3 has 12 amino acids. Germline values: CDR1 LNHDA, CDR2 SQIVND (reference sequence). The CDR3 region is CATGHPYNEQFF. The CDR3, as DNA: TGTGCTACGGGACACCCCTACAATGAGCAGTTCTTC.

V is TRBV20-1 and J is TRBJ2-7; D ambiguous. Germline CDR1 DFQATT, CDR2 SNEGSKA (reference sequence). The CDR3 is 14 amino acids. Trimming stripped 3 bases from V and 4 bases from J, with 16 bases between. CDR3 bases: TGCAGTGCTAGTGGCCAGGTTAATAGTTACGAGCAGTACTTC. It is translated as CSASGQVNSYEQYF.